Sequencing of this T cell receptor beta chain was carried out in a study of shared clonotypes between healthy human individuals. As for the study in general: Each donor's CD8 memory used one plate, CD8 naive two, each CD4 subset three.

Positively selected for CCR7, the CD45RO-negative cells used as naive CD8 cells excluded terminally differentiated effector memory CD45RA+ cells. Study findings and constraints: The study found lower generation probabilities in non-shared clonotypes than in those shared by all four donors. Clonotype sharing levels among donors were expected to vary with sequencing depth.

The V gene's germline CDR1 is LNHNV and CDR2 YYDKDF (reference sequence). The CDR3 totals 15 residues. Germline trimming cut 0 bases from V and 4 bases from J; bases unmatched to any gene: 3. The protocol was immunoSEQ multiplex PCR, while the TCRdb copy is restricted to in-frame clones and leaves out a portion. The sample yields over 2 million clones, around 96% seen once. About this clone itself: The antigen remains unidentified.

This receptor was taken from a man younger than 35 in good health. The chain recombines TRBV15 with TRBJ1-2; 9 bases are shared with TRBD1. Sequenced sample: naive CD8+ T cells sorted from blood. This CDR3 reads CATSRDKGQGYGYTF. For the CDR3, the DNA is TGTGCCACCAGCAGAGATAAGGGACAGGGCTATGGCTACACCTTC.